The 8 T cell receptor beta chains reported below all come from one sample, sequenced in a study of blood T cell repertoires in COVID-19. Method: immunoSEQ multiplex PCR; TCRdb's copy keeps in-frame clones and lacks some. The table has roughly 150,000 clones, about 89% seen once; the top ten hold under 3%. Sequenced input: peripheral blood. All receptors derive from a man aged 55 to 70 with active or convalescent COVID-19.

The gene calls are TRBV28 and TRBJ2-6, with 7 nucleotides matching TRBD1. The CDR3 extends over 16 amino acids. Germline V lookup: CDR1 MDHEN, CDR2 SYDVKM. J was trimmed by 7 bases and V by 2 bases; bases with no gene match: 8. CDR3 nucleotides: TGTGCCAGCAGTTTAAGAAGGACAGGTGGTGCCAACGTCCTGACTTTC. Its protein is CASSLRRTGGANVLTF.

In its sample, this clone was seen a few times. V and J are TRBV30 and TRBJ1-2; the match to TRBD1 covers 8 bases. Unmatched junction bases numbered 10, after V lost 4 bases and J lost 9 bases. The germline gives CDR1 GTSNPN, CDR2 SVGIG (reference sequence). This CDR3 contains 13 residues. In DNA, the CDR3 is TGTGCCTGGACTCCCCCGGACAGGGTAAGCTACACCTTC. Its protein is CAWTPPDRVSYTF.

The gene calls are TRBV5-5 and TRBJ1-3, with D maybe TRBD1 (6 bases). Deletions cut 4 bases from V and 0 bases from J, with 11 bases between. Germline loops: CDR1 SGHKS, CDR2 YYEKEE (reference sequence). The CDR3 spans 15 residues. CDR3 nucleotide sequence: TGTGCCAGCAGCACGTCGGACAGCTCTGGAAACACCATATATTTT. It is translated as CASSTSDSSGNTIYF.

The chain combines TRBV28 with TRBJ1-4, with D possibly matching TRBD1 (5 bases). The length of the CDR3 is 14 residues. Trimming left V 10 bases short and J 6 bases short, with 18 bases between. Germline CDR1 and CDR2: MDHEN and SYDVKM. CDR3 sequence: CATRGRDWYEKLFF. The DNA for the CDR3 is TGTGCCACCCGCGGCCGGGACTGGTATGAAAAACTGTTTTTT. The full variable domain, in which reference TRBV28 and TRBJ1-4 provide the parts outside the CDR3, is DVKVTQSSRYLVKRTGEKVFLECVQDMDHENMFWYRQDPGLGLRLIYFSYDVKMKEKGDIPEGYSVSREKKERFSLILESASTNQTSMYLCATRGRDWYEKLFFGSGTQLSVL.

V gene TRBV30 combines with J gene TRBJ2-4; D not resolved. The CDR3 is 13 residues long. The V gene's germline CDR1 is GTSNPN and CDR2 SVGIG (reference sequence). Trimming took off 3 bases at V and 6 bases at J, with 12 bases between the two ends. CDR3 loop: CAWRGQSGNIQYF. CDR3 bases: TGTGCCTGGAGGGGCCAAAGTGGAAACATTCAGTACTTC.

V gene TRBV3-1 (or the pseudogene TRBV3-2) combines with J gene TRBJ1-3, with TRBD1 identical over 10 bases. CDR1 LGHDT and CDR2 YNNKEL come from the germline V gene (reference sequence). The CDR3 totals 16 residues. Trimming at V came to 4 bases and at J to 0 bases, leaving 3 bases not matched to a gene. The CDR3, as DNA: TGTGCCAGCAGCCGGGGGACAGGGGACTCTGGAAACACCATATATTTT. Encoded protein: CASSRGTGDSGNTIYF.

The chain links TRBV7-2 to TRBJ1-1, with 7 bases matching TRBD1. J was trimmed by 1 base and V by 6 bases; bases with no gene match: 2. Per germline, CDR1 SGHTA and CDR2 FQGNSA. CDR3 length: 13 residues. DNA for the CDR3: TGTGCCAGCAGGGGGGACAGGAACACTGAAGCTTTCTTT. Amino acid sequence: CASRGDRNTEAFF.

V gene TRBV4-3 combines with J gene TRBJ2-2, with 7 positions matching TRBD1. In germline, CDR1 is LGHNA, CDR2 YSLEER. V gave up 1 base and J gave up 5 bases; unmatched junction bases: 4. The length of the CDR3 is 15 residues. The CDR3 reads CASSQGQGETGELFF. CDR3 DNA sequence: TGCGCCAGCAGCCAAGGGCAGGGGGAGACCGGGGAGCTGTTTTTT.